A single sample gave rise to the 21 T cell receptor beta chains below, sequenced in a study of cytomegalovirus exposure and HLA in healthy donors (dated by TCRdb to the late 2010s). The protocol used for the library was the immunoSEQ multiplex PCR assay. Drawn from immuneACCESS, this table holds only the in-frame rearrangements with V and J called that TCRdb kept. Clones are partly lost; checked studies trace under half to an unresolved V gene and leave the rest unexplained. Present in this sample are under 75,000 clones, 85% to 95% of which were seen just once. About 5.4% of the sample is in the top ten clones. Sequenced sample: PBMCs. These receptors were collected from a man aged 18 to 29 in good health and CMV-seropositive.

This sequence joins TRBV30 and TRBJ2-1; D not resolved. Between the trimmed V and J ends, which lost 3 bases and 10 bases, there was a span of 16 bases. Germline-derived CDR1 and CDR2 are GTSNPN and SVGIG (reference sequence). The length of the CDR3 is 13 residues. CDR3 sequence: CAWSHQVGREQFF. CDR3 DNA: TGTGCCTGGAGCCATCAAGTGGGCAGGGAGCAGTTCTTC.

V is TRBV9 and J is TRBJ1-3; TRBD1 matches at 9 bases. Germline V gene data show CDR1 as SGDLS and CDR2 as YYNGEE. The CDR3 contains 18 residues. Trimming at V came to 3 bases and at J to 0 bases, leaving 10 bases not matched to a gene. CDR3 amino acids: CASSAATGGAYSGNTIYF. CDR3 bases: TGTGCCAGCAGCGCGGCGACAGGGGGAGCTTACTCTGGAAACACCATATATTTT.

Note on this clone: Germline is not matched at one junction end, which may reflect a read error. The chain has TRBV10-1 and TRBJ2-5, with TRBD2 matching over 7 bases. The V gene's germline CDR1 is WNHNN and CDR2 SYGVQD (reference sequence). The CDR3 spans 13 residues. The CDR3 nucleotides are TGCGCCAGCAATGAGGGGACGGGAGGTCAAACCCACTTC. As protein: CASNEGTGGQTHF.

The V call is TRBV7-9, the J call TRBJ2-7; 9 bases agree with TRBD1. From germline, CDR1 is SEHNR and CDR2 FQNEAQ (reference sequence). V lost 3 bases, J lost 7 bases, and 4 bases stayed unmatched. There are 13 residues in the CDR3. The DNA of the CDR3 is TGTGCCAGCAGCTTGCCGGGACAGGGTGAGCAGTACTTC. Its protein product is CASSLPGQGEQYF.

This rearrangement joins TRBV7-6 to TRBJ2-1; D gene unclear. Germline CDR1 SGHVS, CDR2 FNYEAQ. The CDR3 has 13 residues. V dropped 7 bases and J dropped 15 bases, with 22 bases sitting between them. The CDR3 here is CASTPAGPAEWFF. CDR3 nucleotides: TGTGCCAGCACCCCCGCAGGTCCCGCAGAGTGGTTCTTC. The complete variable domain, with remaining parts taken from reference TRBV7-6 and TRBJ2-1, reads GAGVSQSPRYKVTKRGQDVALRCDPISGHVSLYWYRQALGQGPEFLTYFNYEAQQDKSGLPNDRFSAERPEGSISTLTIQRTEQRDSAMYRCASTPAGPAEWFFGPGTRLTVL.

V gene TRBV27 combines with J gene TRBJ2-7, with D maybe TRBD1 (6 bases). The CDR3 has 13 amino acids. Per the germline V gene, CDR1 is MNHEY and CDR2 is SMNVEV (reference sequence). Trimming pared 6 bases from V and 0 bases from J, leaving 9 bases between. Here the CDR3 DNA reads TGTGCCAGCAGGGACAGCTTCTCCTACGAGCAGTACTTC. Amino acids: CASRDSFSYEQYF.

This clone occurred many times. The chain combines TRBV2 with TRBJ2-3; 10 bases align to TRBD2. J lost 5 bases, V lost 8 bases, and 7 bases had no gene match. Germline CDR1 and CDR2: SNHLY and FYNNEI. This CDR3 is built from 14 residues. The CDR3, as DNA: TGTGCCAGCTACCCGGGACTAGCGATAGATACGCAGTATTTT. This gives the protein CASYPGLAIDTQYF.

CDR3 sequence reads: CASSIRCHQVDEQYF. The CDR3 DNA reads TGTGCCAGCAGCATACGGTGCCATCAGGTCGACGAGCAGTACTTC. This chain connects TRBV21-1 to TRBJ2-7; TRBD1, the D gene given by the table, was not confirmed from the DNA. TRBV21-1 constitutes a pseudogene. The length of the CDR3 is 15 residues.

This clone was detected once. V usage is TRBV28 and J usage is TRBJ1-4, with 9 bases aligning to TRBD1. The CDR3 has 14 residues. With 6 bases clipped from V and 7 bases from J, the junction kept 6 bases outside the gene matches. Germline assignment: CDR1 MDHEN and CDR2 SYDVKM. CDR3 sequence: CASRGTGRVEKLFF. CDR3 coding DNA: TGTGCCAGCAGGGGGACAGGGAGGGTTGAAAAACTGTTTTTT.

This sequence joins TRBV11-2 and TRBJ2-1; D gene uncertain. Deletions cut 1 base from V and 3 bases from J, with 13 bases between. Germline V gives CDR1 SGHAT, CDR2 FQNNGV. The CDR3 runs to 16 residues. The DNA for the CDR3 is TGTGCCAGCAGCTTAGCGCGCGGTTATGGCTACAATGAGCAGTTCTTC. Its translation: CASSLARGYGYNEQFF.

DNA of the CDR3: TGTGCCAGCAGCTCCTTGGAGAGCTCTGGAAACACCATATATTTT. Translation: CASSSLESSGNTIYF. V and J are TRBV5-6 and TRBJ1-3; no reliable D call. The CDR3 length is 15 residues. V was cut by 3 bases and J by 0 bases, with 10 bases left in between. Germline-derived CDR1 and CDR2 are SGHDT and YYEEEE.

The chain carries TRBV9 and TRBJ1-2; tentatively, D is TRBD1 (6 bases). From germline, CDR1 is SGDLS and CDR2 YYNGEE. The CDR3 runs 15 residues. The V end was cut by 2 bases, the J end by 2 bases, with 13 bases between. CDR3 nucleotide sequence: TGTGCCAGCAGCGTCACAGGGTTGGGGAACTATGGCTACACCTTC. Protein sequence: CASSVTGLGNYGYTF.

The V call is TRBV5-4, the J call TRBJ2-7; a possible D gene is TRBD1 (6 bases). CDR1 is SGHNT, CDR2 YYREEE, per germline (reference sequence). V was pared by 4 bases and J by 6 bases, with 17 bases between. This CDR3 is built from 14 residues. In nucleotides, the CDR3 is TGTGCCAGCAGCCGACTCACAGGGTCGGGCGAGCAGTACTTC. Its translation: CASSRLTGSGEQYF.

The rearrangement links TRBV5-5 to TRBJ1-3; D call uncertain. The CDR3 is 14 amino acids. CDR1 SGHKS and CDR2 YYEKEE come from the germline V gene (reference sequence). Trimming took off 2 bases at V and 0 bases at J, with 6 bases between the two ends. The CDR3 region is CASSLEASGNTIYF. CDR3 coding DNA: TGTGCCAGCAGCTTAGAGGCCTCTGGAAACACCATATATTTT.

This sequence joins TRBV6-5 and TRBJ1-1, with D possibly being TRBD1 (6 bases). Germline assignment: CDR1 MNHEY and CDR2 SVGAGI. This CDR3 is built from 13 residues. Trimming stripped 7 bases from V and 0 bases from J, with 9 bases between. The CDR3 region is CASNGQLNTEAFF. The CDR3 nucleotides read TGTGCCAGCAACGGACAGCTGAACACTGAAGCTTTCTTT.

V is TRBV19 and J is TRBJ2-3, with D unresolved. CDR1 is LNHDA, CDR2 SQIVND, per germline (reference sequence). The CDR3 runs to 11 residues. V was cut by 10 bases and J by 5 bases, with 10 bases left in between. DNA of the CDR3: TGTGCCACCTTCTCGGGAGATACGCAGTATTTT. Amino acid sequence: CATFSGDTQYF. The full variable domain, in which reference TRBV19 and TRBJ2-3 provide the parts outside the CDR3, is DGGITQSPKYLFRKEGQNVTLSCEQNLNHDAMYWYRQDPGQGLRLIYYSQIVNDFQKGDIAEGYSVSREKKESFPLTVTSAQKNPTAFYLCATFSGDTQYFGPGTRLTVL.

There are a few counts of this clone. The chain links TRBV5-1 to TRBJ2-3, with TRBD2 matching 8 bases. Germline values: CDR1 SGHRS, CDR2 YFSETQ. This CDR3 is 15 amino acids long. The trim removed 7 bases at V and 1 base at J, leaving 8 bases unmatched. CDR3 nucleotide sequence: TGCGCCAGCGGGAAGCGGGAGCGGGGCACAGATACGCAGTATTTT. Translation: CASGKRERGTDTQYF.

V is TRBV25-1 and J is TRBJ2-3; TRBD2 matches 8 bases. The CDR3 is made up of 17 amino acids. The V and J ends lost 5 bases and 4 bases, in that order; junction bases with no gene match: 14. From germline, CDR1 is MGHDK and CDR2 SYGVNS. This chain's CDR3 is CASSRGISGRGADTQYF. The CDR3 DNA reads as TGTGCCAGCAGTAGAGGGATAAGCGGGAGAGGAGCAGATACGCAGTATTTT.

V and J are TRBV21-1 and TRBJ1-1; the table assigns TRBD1, which was not confirmed against the DNA. TRBV21-1 is shown as a pseudogene. CDR3 length: 18 amino acids. DNA for the CDR3: TGTGCCAGCAGCAAATTCCTTTCCGATCAGGGGTTGAACACTGAAGCTTTCTTT. Residues: CASSKFLSDQGLNTEAFF.

This clone was observed once. The chain uses TRBV7-9 and TRBJ2-3, with a weak D call TRBD2 (7 bases). V was pared by 4 bases and J by 2 bases, with 16 bases between. The CDR3 contains 16 residues. CDR1 and CDR2 from the germline V gene are SEHNR and FQNEAQ (reference sequence). The CDR3 region has the DNA TGTGCCAGCAGCTATAAATGGGGGGGGCTCACAGATACGCAGTATTTT. Its translation: CASSYKWGGLTDTQYF.

The rearrangement links TRBV9 to TRBJ1-5; D call uncertain. The CDR3 consists of 13 residues. Trimming stripped 2 bases from V and 5 bases from J, with 8 bases between. Germline V gives CDR1 SGDLS, CDR2 YYNGEE. The CDR3: CASSVEGDQPQHF. CDR3 coding DNA: TGTGCCAGCAGCGTTGAGGGAGATCAGCCCCAGCATTTT.